This T cell receptor (beta chain) was retrieved from a study of T cells in Graves' hyperthyroidism and ophthalmopathy. Amplified TCR beta CDR3 regions derived from RNA transcripts. HTBI primers were the set used in a first-round RT-PCR of the TCR CDR3. TCRdb fed the multiplex PCR reads into MiXCR, producing one record per CDR3 protein. Among roughly 800,000 distinct CDR3 sequences, more than 30% were seen once, and the ten largest hold roughly 8.3%. This clonotype was counted only a few times. V was pared by 2 bases and J by 3 bases, with 7 bases between. The length of the CDR3 is 12 residues. CDR1 is DFQATT and CDR2 is SNEGSKA in the germline V gene (reference sequence).

V and J are TRBV20-1 and TRBJ1-1; D remains ambiguous. Sequenced input: blood. The origin of this receptor is a man aged 18-30 years with Graves' hyperthyroidism. CDR3 sequence: CSARWSYTEAFF. The CDR3 nucleotides read TGCAGTGCTAGATGGAGCTACACTGAAGCTTTCTTT.